This T cell receptor beta chain was sequenced for a study of cytomegalovirus exposure and HLA in healthy donors. Comment on this clone: The antigen remains undetermined.

Those who donated were healthy bone marrow donors. The study ran its PCR with 60 Vbeta and 13 Jbeta primers. TCRdb's table, derived via immunoSEQ multiplex PCR, lists solely in-frame clones and lacks some. Of 45,000 to 65,000 clones listed, about 80% are singletons. This CDR3 has 15 residues. V shed 3 bases and J shed 3 bases, with 13 bases lying between them. Germline lookup yields CDR1 SGHNT and CDR2 YYREEE (reference sequence). General observations from the study: In a later analysis, DRB1 alleles had the most associated TCRs; HLA-C alleles the fewest. Researchers counted around 160 TCR beta chains as cytomegalovirus-associated.

The chain has TRBV5-4 and TRBJ1-5; a weak D match, TRBD1 (5 bases). The clonotype was recovered from a middle-aged woman in good health and CMV-seropositive. The sample was PBMCs. The CDR3: CASSSDGGINQPQHF. The CDR3 coding sequence is TGTGCCAGCAGCTCTGATGGGGGGATCAATCAGCCCCAGCATTTT.